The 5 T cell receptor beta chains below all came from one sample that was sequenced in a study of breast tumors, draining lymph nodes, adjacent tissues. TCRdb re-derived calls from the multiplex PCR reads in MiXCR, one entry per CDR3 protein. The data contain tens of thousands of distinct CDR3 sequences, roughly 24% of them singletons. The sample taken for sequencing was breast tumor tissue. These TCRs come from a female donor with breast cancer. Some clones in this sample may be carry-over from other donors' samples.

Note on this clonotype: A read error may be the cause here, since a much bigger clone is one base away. CDR3 in DNA: TGTGCCAGCAGCGTAGACCCTAGCGGAGAGAACCAAGAGACCCAGTACTTC. This sequence encodes CASSVDPSGENQETQYF. The V call is TRBV9, the J call TRBJ2-5, with 7 bases aligning to TRBD2. V lost 0 bases, J lost 0 bases, and 8 bases stayed unmatched. There are 17 residues in the CDR3. Germline V CDR1 and CDR2: SGDLS, YYNGEE.

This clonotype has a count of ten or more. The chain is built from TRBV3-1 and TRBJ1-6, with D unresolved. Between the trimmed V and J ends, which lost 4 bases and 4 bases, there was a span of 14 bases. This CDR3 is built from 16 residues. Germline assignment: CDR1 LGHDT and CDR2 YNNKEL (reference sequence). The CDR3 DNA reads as TGTGCCAGCAGCCTGACATCGGGAGCATATAATTCACCCCTCCACTTT. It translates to CASSLTSGAYNSPLHF.

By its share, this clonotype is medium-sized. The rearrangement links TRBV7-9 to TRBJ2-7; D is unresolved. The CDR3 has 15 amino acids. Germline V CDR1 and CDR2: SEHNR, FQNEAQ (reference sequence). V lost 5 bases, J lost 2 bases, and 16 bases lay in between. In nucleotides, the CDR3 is TGTGCCAGCAGCCCTGGACCAAATATCCCCTACGAGCAGTACTTC. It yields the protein CASSPGPNIPYEQYF.

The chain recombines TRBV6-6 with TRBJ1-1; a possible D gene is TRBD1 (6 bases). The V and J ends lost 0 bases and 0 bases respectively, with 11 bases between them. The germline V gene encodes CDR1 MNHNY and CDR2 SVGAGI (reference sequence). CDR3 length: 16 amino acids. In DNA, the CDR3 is TGTGCCAGCAGTTACTCGCGTAGGGGGATGAACACTGAAGCTTTCTTT. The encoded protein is CASSYSRRGMNTEAFF.

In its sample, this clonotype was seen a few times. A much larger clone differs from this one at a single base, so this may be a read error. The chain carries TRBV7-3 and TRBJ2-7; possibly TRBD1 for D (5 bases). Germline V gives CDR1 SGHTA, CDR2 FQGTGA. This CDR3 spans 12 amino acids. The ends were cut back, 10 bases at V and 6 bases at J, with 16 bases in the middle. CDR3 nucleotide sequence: TGTGCCACCCCAGGACACGTCAGCGAGCAGTACTTC. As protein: CATPGHVSEQYF. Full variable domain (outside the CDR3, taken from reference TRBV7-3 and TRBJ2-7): GAGVSQTPSNKVTEKGKYVELRCDPISGHTALYWYRQSLGQGPEFLIYFQGTGAADDSGLPNDRFFAVRPEGSVSTLKIQRTERGDSAVYLCATPGHVSEQYFGPGTRLTVT.